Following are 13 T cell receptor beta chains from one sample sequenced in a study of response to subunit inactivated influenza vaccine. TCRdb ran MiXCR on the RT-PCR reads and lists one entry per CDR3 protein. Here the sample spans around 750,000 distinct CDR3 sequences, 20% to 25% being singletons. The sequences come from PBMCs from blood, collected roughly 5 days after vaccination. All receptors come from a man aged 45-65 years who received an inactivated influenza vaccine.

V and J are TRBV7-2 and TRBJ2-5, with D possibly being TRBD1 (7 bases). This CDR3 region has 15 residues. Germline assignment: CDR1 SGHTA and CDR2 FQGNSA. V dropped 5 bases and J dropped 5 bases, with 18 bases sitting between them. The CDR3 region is CASSTGSGGMETQYF. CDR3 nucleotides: TGTGCCAGCAGCACCGGGTCAGGGGGGATGGAGACCCAGTACTTC.

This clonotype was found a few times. CDR3 loop: CSAPGTSGSSYNEQFF. CDR3 nucleotide sequence: TGCAGTGCTCCTGGGACTAGCGGGAGCTCCTACAATGAGCAGTTCTTC. The chain recombines TRBV20-1 with TRBJ2-1; 14 nucleotides align to TRBD2. Trimming cost V 5 bases and J 0 bases; bases outside gene matches: 3. This CDR3 is built from 16 residues. Germline V gene sequence: CDR1 DFQATT, CDR2 SNEGSKA (reference sequence).

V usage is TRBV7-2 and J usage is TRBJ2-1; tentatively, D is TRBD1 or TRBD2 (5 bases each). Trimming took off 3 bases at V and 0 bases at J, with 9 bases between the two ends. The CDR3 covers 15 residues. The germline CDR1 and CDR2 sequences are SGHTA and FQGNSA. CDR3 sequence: CASSFGDLSYNEQFF. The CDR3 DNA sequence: TGTGCCAGCAGCTTCGGGGACCTCTCCTACAATGAGCAGTTCTTC.

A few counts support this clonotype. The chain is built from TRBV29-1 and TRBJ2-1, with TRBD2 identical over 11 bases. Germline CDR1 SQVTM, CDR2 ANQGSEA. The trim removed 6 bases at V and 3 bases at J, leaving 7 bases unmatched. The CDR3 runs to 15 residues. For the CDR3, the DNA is TGCAGCGTGCAATTACTAGCGGGGGACTACAATGAGCAGTTCTTC. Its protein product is CSVQLLAGDYNEQFF.

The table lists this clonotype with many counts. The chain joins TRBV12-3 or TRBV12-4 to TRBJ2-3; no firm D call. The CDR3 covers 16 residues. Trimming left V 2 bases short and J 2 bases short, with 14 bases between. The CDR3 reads CASSLLGRSATDTQYF. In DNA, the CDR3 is TGTGCCAGCAGTTTATTGGGCAGGTCGGCCACAGATACGCAGTATTTT.

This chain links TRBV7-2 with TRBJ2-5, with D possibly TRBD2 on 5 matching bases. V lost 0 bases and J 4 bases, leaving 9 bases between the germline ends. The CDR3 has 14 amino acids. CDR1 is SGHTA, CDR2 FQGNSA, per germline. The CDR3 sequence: CASSLAFAGETQYF. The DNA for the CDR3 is TGTGCCAGCAGCTTAGCCTTCGCGGGAGAGACCCAGTACTTC. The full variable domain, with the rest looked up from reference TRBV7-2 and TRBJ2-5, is GAGVSQSPSNKVTEKGKDVELRCDPISGHTALYWYRQSLGQGLEFLIYFQGNSAPDKSGLPSDRFSAERTGGSVSTLTIQRTQQEDSAVYLCASSLAFAGETQYFGPGTRLLVL.

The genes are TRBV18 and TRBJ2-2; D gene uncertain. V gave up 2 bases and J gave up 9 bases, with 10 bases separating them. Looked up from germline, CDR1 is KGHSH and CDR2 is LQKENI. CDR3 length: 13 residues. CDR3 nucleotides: TGTGCCAGCTCACCAACAGCCGCCCGGGAGCTGTTTTTT. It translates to CASSPTAARELFF.

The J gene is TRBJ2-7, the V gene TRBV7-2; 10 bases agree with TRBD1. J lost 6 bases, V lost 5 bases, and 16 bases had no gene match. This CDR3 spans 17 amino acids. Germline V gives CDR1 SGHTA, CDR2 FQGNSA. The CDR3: CASSLTLMTGGAGEQYF. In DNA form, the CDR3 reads TGTGCCAGCAGCCTCACCCTCATGACAGGGGGCGCGGGCGAGCAGTACTTC.

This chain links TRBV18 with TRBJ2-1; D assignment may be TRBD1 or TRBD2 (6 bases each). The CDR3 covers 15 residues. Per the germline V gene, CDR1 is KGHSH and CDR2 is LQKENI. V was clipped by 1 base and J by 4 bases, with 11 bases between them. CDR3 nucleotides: TGTGCCAGCTCACCACGGGCGGGACATTACAATGAGCAGTTCTTC. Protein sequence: CASSPRAGHYNEQFF.

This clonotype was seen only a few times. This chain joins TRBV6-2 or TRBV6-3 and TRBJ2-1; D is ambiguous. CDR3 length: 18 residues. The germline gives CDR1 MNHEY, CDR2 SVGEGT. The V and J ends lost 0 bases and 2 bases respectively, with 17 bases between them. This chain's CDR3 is CASSYSIGRSETYNEQFF. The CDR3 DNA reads TGTGCCAGCAGTTACTCGATCGGACGCTCGGAAACCTACAATGAGCAGTTCTTC.

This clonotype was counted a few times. The CDR3 DNA reads as TGTGCCAGCAGGCGGACAGGGGGCGCGTCTGGCTACACCTTC. Its translation is CASRRTGGASGYTF. The gene calls are TRBV13 and TRBJ1-2; the match to TRBD1 covers 11 bases. Trimming cost V 6 bases and J 7 bases; bases outside gene matches: 7. This CDR3 comprises 14 residues. Germline V gene lookup returns CDR1 PRHDT and CDR2 FYEKMQ (reference sequence). Looking up the rest from reference TRBV13 and TRBJ1-2 gives the full variable domain: AAGVIQSPRHLIKEKRETATLKCYPIPRHDTVYWYQQGPGQDPQFLISFYEKMQSDKGSIPDRFSAQQFSDYHSELNMSSLELGDSALYFCASRRTGGASGYTFGSGTRLTVV.

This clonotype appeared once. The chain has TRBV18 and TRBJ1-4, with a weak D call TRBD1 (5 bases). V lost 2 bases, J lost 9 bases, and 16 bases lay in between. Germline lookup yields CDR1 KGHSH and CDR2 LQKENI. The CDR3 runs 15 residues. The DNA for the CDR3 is TGTGCCAGCTCACCAGTACGGCAGGGAGGGCAAAAACTGTTTTTT. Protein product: CASSPVRQGGQKLFF.

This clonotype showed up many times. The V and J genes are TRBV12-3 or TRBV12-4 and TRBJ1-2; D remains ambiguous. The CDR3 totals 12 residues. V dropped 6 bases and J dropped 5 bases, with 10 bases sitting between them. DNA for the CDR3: TGTGCCAGCAGACTAACACAATATGGCTACACCTTC. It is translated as CASRLTQYGYTF.